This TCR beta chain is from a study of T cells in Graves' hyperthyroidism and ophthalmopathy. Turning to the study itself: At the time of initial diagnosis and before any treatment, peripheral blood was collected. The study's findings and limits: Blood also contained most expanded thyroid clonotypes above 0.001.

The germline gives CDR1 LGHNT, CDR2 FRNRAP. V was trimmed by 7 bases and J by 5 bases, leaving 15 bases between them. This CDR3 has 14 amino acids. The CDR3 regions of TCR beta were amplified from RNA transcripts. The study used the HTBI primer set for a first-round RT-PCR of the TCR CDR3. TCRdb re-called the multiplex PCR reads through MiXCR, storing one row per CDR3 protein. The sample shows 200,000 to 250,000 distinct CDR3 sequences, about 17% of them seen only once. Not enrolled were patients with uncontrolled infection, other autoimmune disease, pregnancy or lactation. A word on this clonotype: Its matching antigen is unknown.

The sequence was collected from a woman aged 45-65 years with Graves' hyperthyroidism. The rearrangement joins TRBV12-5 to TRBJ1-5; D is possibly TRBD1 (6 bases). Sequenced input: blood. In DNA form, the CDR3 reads TGTGCTAGTGCCCTCTGGGGGGCAGATCAGCCCCAGCATTTT. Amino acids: CASALWGADQPQHF.